A single sample is the source of the 9 T cell receptor beta chains below, sequenced in a study of blood T cell repertoires in COVID-19. Data came from immunoSEQ multiplex PCR; TCRdb stores just in-frame clones and leaves some out. The sample contains about 260,000 clones, 84% of which appear only once. Sequencing was performed on peripheral blood. These receptors came from a human donor in a cohort sampled during active COVID-19.

The gene calls are TRBV19 and TRBJ2-7; perhaps TRBD1 as D (6 bases). The germline CDR1 and CDR2 sequences are LNHDA and SQIVND (reference sequence). Trimming left V 5 bases short and J 3 bases short, with 11 bases between. The CDR3 contains 13 residues. The CDR3 protein is CASSDTGRYEQYF. Here the CDR3 DNA reads TGTGCCAGTAGTGACACAGGGCGCTACGAGCAGTACTTC.

The chain has TRBV7-9 and TRBJ1-1, with D maybe TRBD1 (5 bases). Deletions cut 3 bases from V and 0 bases from J, with 14 bases between. The CDR3 consists of 16 residues. Germline CDR1 reads SEHNR; CDR2 reads FQNEAQ (reference sequence). CDR3 bases: TGTGCCAGCAGCTTTCCGCGAGGGGACTTGAACACTGAAGCTTTCTTT. Residues: CASSFPRGDLNTEAFF.

The V call is TRBV2, the J call TRBJ1-1; 7 bases agree with TRBD1. The CDR3 contains 12 residues. The trim removed 11 bases at V and 1 base at J, leaving 4 bases unmatched. Germline V lookup: CDR1 SNHLY, CDR2 FYNNEI. The CDR3 reads CAATGSNTEAFF. The CDR3 bases are TGTGCCGCGACAGGGTCGAACACTGAAGCTTTCTTT.

The chain links TRBV29-1 to TRBJ1-3; tentative D call: TRBD1 (5 bases). Looked up from germline, CDR1 is SQVTM and CDR2 is ANQGSEA. V was trimmed by 7 bases and J by 5 bases, leaving 12 bases between them. The CDR3 contains 12 residues. CDR3 nucleotide sequence: TGCAGCGCGGGGTCGGACAGAAACACCATATATTTT. Protein: CSAGSDRNTIYF.

This rearrangement joins TRBV29-1 to TRBJ2-1, with 13 bases matching TRBD2. Germline V lookup: CDR1 SQVTM, CDR2 ANQGSEA. Unmatched junction bases numbered 5, after V lost 7 bases and J lost 8 bases. The CDR3 runs 13 residues. CDR3 nucleotide sequence: TGCAGCGAACGGACTAGCGGGAGCTATGAGCAGTTCTTC. Protein: CSERTSGSYEQFF.

This clone appeared once. The gene calls are TRBV10-3 and TRBJ2-7; 11 bases align to TRBD1. The CDR3 loop spans 16 amino acids. CDR1 is ENHRY and CDR2 is SYGVKD in the germline V gene. Trimming took 2 bases from V and 1 from J; bases not matched to a gene: 4. The CDR3 is CAISEPGQGASYEQYF. The CDR3 nucleotides read TGTGCCATCAGTGAGCCTGGACAGGGGGCATCCTACGAGCAGTACTTC.

J is TRBJ2-1 and V is TRBV19, with TRBD1 matching 7 bases. This CDR3 comprises 13 residues. Germline values: CDR1 LNHDA, CDR2 SQIVND (reference sequence). After removal of 6 bases from V and 5 bases from J, the junction contained 4 bases not matched to a gene. CDR3 protein: CASSWDSHNEQFF. The DNA for the CDR3 is TGTGCCAGTAGCTGGGACAGCCACAATGAGCAGTTCTTC. Supplemented by reference TRBV19 and TRBJ2-1, the full variable domain reads DGGITQSPKYLFRKEGQNVTLSCEQNLNHDAMYWYRQDPGQGLRLIYYSQIVNDFQKGDIAEGYSVSREKKESFPLTVTSAQKNPTAFYLCASSWDSHNEQFFGPGTRLTVL.

The CDR3 nucleotides read TGTGCCAGCAGCTCTGGCGGCAGGGGGTCAGGCGAGCAGTACTTC. This codes for CASSSGGRGSGEQYF. The V call is TRBV7-6, the J call TRBJ2-7; TRBD1 agrees at 7 bases. Germline CDR1 reads SGHVS; CDR2 reads FNYEAQ. V trimming: 4 bases; J trimming: 6 bases; junction bases outside the gene matches: 12. The CDR3 spans 15 residues.

The chain employs TRBV5-6 and TRBJ2-3; 14 nucleotides match TRBD2. CDR3 length: 17 amino acids. The germline CDR1 and CDR2 sequences are SGHDT and YYEEEE. Trimming cost V 4 bases and J 2 bases; bases outside gene matches: 6. In DNA form, the CDR3 reads TGTGCCAGCAGCCCGACTAGCGGGGGGGCCTCCACAGATACGCAGTATTTT. Protein product: CASSPTSGGASTDTQYF.